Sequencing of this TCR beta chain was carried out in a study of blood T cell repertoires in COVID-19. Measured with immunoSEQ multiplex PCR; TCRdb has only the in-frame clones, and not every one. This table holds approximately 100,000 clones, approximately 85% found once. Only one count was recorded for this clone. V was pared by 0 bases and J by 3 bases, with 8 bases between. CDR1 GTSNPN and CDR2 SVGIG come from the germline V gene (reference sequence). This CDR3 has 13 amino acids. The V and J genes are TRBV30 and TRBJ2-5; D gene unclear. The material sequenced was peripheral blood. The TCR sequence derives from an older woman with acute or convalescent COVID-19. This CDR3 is CAWSVLAEETQYF. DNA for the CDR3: TGTGCCTGGAGTGTATTGGCGGAAGAGACCCAGTACTTC.